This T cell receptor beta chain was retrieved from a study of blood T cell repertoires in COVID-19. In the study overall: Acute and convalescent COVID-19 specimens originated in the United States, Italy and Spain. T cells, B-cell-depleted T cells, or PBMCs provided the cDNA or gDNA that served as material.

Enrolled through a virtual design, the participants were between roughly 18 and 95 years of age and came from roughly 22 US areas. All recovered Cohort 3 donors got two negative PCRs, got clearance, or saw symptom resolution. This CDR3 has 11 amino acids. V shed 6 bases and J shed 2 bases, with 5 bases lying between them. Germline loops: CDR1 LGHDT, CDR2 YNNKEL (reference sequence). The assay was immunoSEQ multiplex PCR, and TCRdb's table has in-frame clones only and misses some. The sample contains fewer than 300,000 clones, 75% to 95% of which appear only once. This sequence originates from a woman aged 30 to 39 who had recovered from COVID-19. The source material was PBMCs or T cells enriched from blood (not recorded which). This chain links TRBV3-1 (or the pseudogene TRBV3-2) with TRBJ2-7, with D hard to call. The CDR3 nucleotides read TGTGCCAGCAGACACCCCTACGAGCAGTACTTC. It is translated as CASRHPYEQYF.